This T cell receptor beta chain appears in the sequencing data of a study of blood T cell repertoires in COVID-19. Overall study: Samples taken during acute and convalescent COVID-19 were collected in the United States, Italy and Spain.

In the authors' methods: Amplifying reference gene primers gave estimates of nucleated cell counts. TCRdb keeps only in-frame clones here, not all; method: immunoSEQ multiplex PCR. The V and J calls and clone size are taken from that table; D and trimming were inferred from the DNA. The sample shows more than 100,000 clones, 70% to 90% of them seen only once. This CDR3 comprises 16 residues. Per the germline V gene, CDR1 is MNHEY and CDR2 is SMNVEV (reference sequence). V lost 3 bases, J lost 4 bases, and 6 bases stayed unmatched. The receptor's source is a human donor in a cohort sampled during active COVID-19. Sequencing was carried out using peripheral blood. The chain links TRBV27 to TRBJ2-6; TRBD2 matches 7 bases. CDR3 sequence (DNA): TGTGCCAGCAGTTTCTTCGGGGGGACCGGGGCCAACGTCCTGACTTTC. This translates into CASSFFGGTGANVLTF.